A selection of T cell receptor beta chains follows, all from one sample in a study of shared clonotypes between healthy human individuals. This table comes from immunoSEQ multiplex PCR, and its TCRdb copy is limited to in-frame clones, with some not included. The sample has about 1.5 million clones, roughly 96% seen once. Sequencing used naive CD4+ T cells sorted from blood. The receptor set was obtained from a man aged 30-40 years in good health. CDR3s include the opening cysteine and the closing phenylalanine or tryptophan. A D gene is named only where the DNA matches it firmly. Not all rows give a size; the values are once, few, many and, for expanded clones, a class.

D	length	J	V	size	DNA	CDR3
TRBD2	14	TRBJ2-5	TRBV10-3	.	TGTGCCATCAGGGCGGGACTAGGAGGAGAGACCCAGTACTTC	CAIRAGLGGETQYF
.	14	TRBJ1-1	TRBV6-6	.	TGTGCCAGCAGCCGCTCGGGGGCGGACACTGAAGCTTTCTTT	CASSRSGADTEAFF
TRBD2	17	TRBJ2-1	TRBV25-1	.	TGTGCCAGCAGTGAAAGGGTGACTAGCGGGAGGATTTTAGAGCAGTTCTTC	CASSERVTSGRILEQFF
.	15	TRBJ2-7	TRBV5-5	.	TGTGCCAGCAGCTTATCTAGGCAGGGACTCCTCAAGCAGTACTTC	CASSLSRQGLLKQYF
.	12	TRBJ1-5	TRBV7-9	.	TGTGCCAGCACCTGGGGTGGGGAGCCCCAGCATTTT	CASTWGGEPQHF
TRBD2	13	TRBJ2-5	TRBV7-9	.	TGTGCCAGCAGCCGCAACGGGGGGGAGACCCAGTACTTC	CASSRNGGETQYF
TRBD2	15	TRBJ2-1	TRBV6-5	.	TGTGCCAGCAGTTTCCAGACTAGCGGAAACAATGAGCAGTTCTTC	CASSFQTSGNNEQFF
.	15	TRBJ2-1	TRBV10-1	.	TGCGCCAGCAGTGAGTCGGGGGGGCCCTACAATGAGCAGTTCTTC	CASSESGGPYNEQFF
.	14	TRBJ2-3	TRBV27	.	TGTGCCAGCAGTTCGATTTCGGGAGCAGATACGCAGTATTTT	CASSSISGADTQYF
.	15	TRBJ2-1	TRBV5-1	.	TGCGCCAGCAGCTTGGCCACAGGGCCCTACAATGAGCAGTTCTTC	CASSLATGPYNEQFF
.	15	TRBJ1-4	TRBV7-9	.	TGTGCCAGCAGCGCGTACGGAGGAACTAATGAAAAACTGTTTTTT	CASSAYGGTNEKLFF
.	16	TRBJ1-3	TRBV15	.	TGTGCCACCAGCAGAGACAGTCATCGGACTGGAAACACCATATATTTT	CATSRDSHRTGNTIYF
TRBD2	24	TRBJ2-1	TRBV9	once	TGTGCCAGCAGCGCCCCGGGGACGGAACTAGCGGGATGGGTGGGTAGATCACTCCACAATGAGCAGTTCTTC	CASSAPGTELAGWVGRSLHNEQFF
TRBD1	15	TRBJ2-2	TRBV27	.	TGTGCCAGCAGCCACCTGGGAGGACAGGGCCCGGAGCTGTTTTTT	CASSHLGGQGPELFF